This TCR beta chain was sequenced in a study of shared T cell receptors in the human thymus. TCRdb's table, derived via immunoSEQ multiplex PCR, lists solely in-frame clones and lacks some. The data contain some 640,000 clones, around 87% of them seen just once; the ten biggest clones take up under 0.01%. Separately, the same data were catalogued under a study of human thymus T cells. According to that study: Highly overlapping thymic repertoires among unrelated individuals were reported in related research.

Sequencing used thymocytes. The source is a boy under two years old with a congenital heart defect.

For the CDR3, the DNA is TGTGCCAGCAGCTTAGCGAGAGGAGGAAGAACAGGGAGCCCCTACGAGCAGTACTTC. It encodes CASSLARGGRTGSPYEQYF. The chain is built from TRBV7-9 and TRBJ2-7, with D possibly matching TRBD1 (6 bases). V dropped 0 bases and J dropped 2 bases, with 23 bases sitting between them. The CDR3 sequence is 19 residues long. Germline V gene sequence: CDR1 SEHNR, CDR2 FQNEAQ (reference sequence). The full variable domain, completed using reference TRBV7-9 and TRBJ2-7, is DTGVSQNPRHKITKRGQNVTFRCDPISEHNRLYWYRQTLGQGPEFLTYFQNEAQLEKSRLLSDRFSAERPKGSFSTLEIQRTEQGDSAMYLCASSLARGGRTGSPYEQYFGPGTRLTVT.